The clone carrying this T cell receptor (beta chain) was seen once. The antigen remains unidentified. Per germline, CDR1 MNHEY and CDR2 SMNVEV (reference sequence). The trim removed 4 bases at V and 5 bases at J, leaving 12 bases unmatched. The length of the CDR3 is 17 residues. This sample stems from a study of a mutant IDH1 vaccine in newly diagnosed glioma. The wider study: Radiotherapy, temozolomide, or both had been given previously, and both were given to most.

Stated time point: week 47, end of study. Vaccinated patients received 300 ug of mutant IDH1 20-mer peptide per dose, with topical imiquimod. Sequencing used immunoSEQ multiplex PCR; TCRdb keeps in-frame clones, though not all of them. Of roughly 34,000 clones in the sample, roughly 90% are singletons; the top ten hold about 5.5%. J is TRBJ2-5 and V is TRBV27; TRBD2 matches at 11 bases. The sample consisted of PBMCs, taken from a glioma patient whose treatment included an IDH1 peptide vaccine. This clonotype was obtained from a woman aged 40 to 50 with glioma. The CDR3 DNA reads as TGTGCCAGCAGTTCCCTCTTTACTAGCGGGAGTAAGGAGACCCAGTACTTC. Translating it yields CASSSLFTSGSKETQYF.